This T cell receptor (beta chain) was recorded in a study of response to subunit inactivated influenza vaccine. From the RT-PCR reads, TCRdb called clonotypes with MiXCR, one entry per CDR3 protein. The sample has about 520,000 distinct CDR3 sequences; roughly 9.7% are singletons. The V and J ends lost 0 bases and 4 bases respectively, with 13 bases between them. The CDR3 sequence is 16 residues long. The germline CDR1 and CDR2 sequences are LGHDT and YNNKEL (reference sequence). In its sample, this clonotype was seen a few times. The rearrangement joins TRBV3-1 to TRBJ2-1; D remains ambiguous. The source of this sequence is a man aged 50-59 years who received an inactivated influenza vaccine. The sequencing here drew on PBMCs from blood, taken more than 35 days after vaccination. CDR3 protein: CASSQDWSWRYNEQFF. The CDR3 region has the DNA TGTGCCAGCAGCCAAGATTGGAGCTGGCGGTACAATGAGCAGTTCTTC.